Sequencing of this TCR beta chain was carried out in a study of blood T cells in healthy people across ages (dated by TCRdb to 2013 to 2016). In the study overall: In model experiments, roughly one uniquely barcoded TCR beta cDNA molecule per two T cells was captured by template switching. The study measured age-related changes in TCR beta repertoire diversity using deep sequencing normalized with unique cDNA molecular identifiers. For two donors (one aged 18 to 29 and one aged 80 or older), the study analyzed two additional independent replicas of 1 million unique cDNA reads from the same blood draw. Four age groups were formed from the donors: young (average around 15 years), middle-aged (less than 40), aged (about 62) and long-lived (more than 75). The investigation overall reported the following: Because the CMV infection status of the donors was unknown, age-related changes in expanded clonotypes may potentially have been confounded. Total diversity estimates from one million sequenced T cells were considered lower bounds and underestimates. A strong correlation was found between observed TCR beta diversity and the percentage of naive T cells measured by flow cytometry. Compared with the aged group, more naive CD4+ T cells, fewer expanded clones and increased TCR diversity were shown by the long-lived group, suggesting age selection. As age increased, observed TCR beta diversity per million T cells dropped in a roughly linear way, and a significant reduction was already evident by age about 40. Since profiling was done on bulk unsorted PBMCs, naive and antigen-experienced compartments could not be conclusively compared.

From cysteine to phenylalanine, the CDR3 is 14 amino acids long. Only the CDR3 region is kept as DNA, spanning 42 bases read in frame from base 1. CDR1 MDHEN and CDR2 SYDVKM are derived from the germline V gene. Trimmed from V: 8 bases; trimmed from J: 7 bases; junction bases lacking a gene match: 11. As concerns this clonotype: Its antigen is still unknown. Per-base quality was not reported, and no clone a single base away is much larger than it.

The library was prepared using 5' RACE. These reads were obtained on an Illumina HiSeq 2500. A second PCR of roughly 7 to 11 cycles was performed with a sample-barcoded 5' primer and a J-beta primer mix. A unique molecular identifier was introduced onto each TCR beta cDNA molecule by a template-switch 5' adaptor carrying 12 random nucleotides. Each sample yielded at least 3 million CDR3-containing paired-end reads. First-strand cDNA synthesis was performed from all RNA using the Mint cDNA synthesis kit, with priming by a TRBC-specific oligonucleotide. After uracil-DNA glycosylase treatment, a first 18-cycle PCR used universal primers M1SS and BC2_uni_R on all cDNA. As for the authors' bioinformatics: Normalization of each sample was performed by random selection of 1 million high-quality reads, each carrying a distinct molecular identifier. Reads sharing molecular identifiers were discarded rather than binned into consensus sequences. MiTCR, run with a Q25 quality threshold and the strictest error-elimination algorithm, handled CDR3 identification, clonotype clustering and error correction. Lower-bound total TCR beta diversity was estimated with a nonparametric unseen species model using Euler transformation. TCRdb trimmed public reads at Q25 via fastp, called clones via MiXCR and kept in-frame beta chains. All rows with the same CDR3 protein become a single entry with the most common DNA and genes. The V and J calls and clone size are TCRdb's, not the authors'. In all, the sample holds approximately 780,000 distinct CDR3 sequences, and under 30% of those were seen once. The ten largest clones add up to about 3% of the sample.

The roughly 39 donors, aged 6 to 90 years, were systemically healthy Caucasian individuals from Russia. Ten milliliters of peripheral blood were collected from each donor into EDTA-treated Vacutainer tubes. PBMCs were isolated by Ficoll-Paque density-gradient centrifugation, with at least 6 million obtained per sample. Trizol reagent was used to extract total RNA from the PBMCs, yielding at least 5.5 micrograms per sample. For every donor, an aliquot of PBMCs went through flow cytometry to measure the percentages of naive CD45RAhigh/CD27high T cells. The sample also formed part of further work on T cells of mothers and their children. According to the second study: The donors were nine systemically healthy Caucasian individuals, made up of three mothers and their six children. cDNA synthesis consumed the entire amount of extracted RNA, loaded at 1.5 ug RNA in each 15 ul reaction. In the second PCR, sample barcodes and 2-4 random nucleotides were introduced via the M1S primer. More than 8 million TCR beta CDR3 reads were obtained from each mother, and about 3 million reads were obtained from each child. TCR recombination output is similarly shaped by thymic selection in related and unrelated pairs, with a minor effect exerted by inherited differences. Normalized repertoire overlap in related mother-child pairs was always slightly higher than in unrelated mother-child pairs, but the difference was never significant. No persistent microchimeric T cell clones were detected, at a sensitivity of around 97 clones per million clonotypes. To look for features that set related mother-child pairs apart from unrelated individuals, the researchers ran deep NGS to compare the TCR beta repertoires of mothers and children. Mothers averaged approximately 40 +/- 4 years of age and children averaged roughly 10 +/- 4 years. After adapter ligation was performed with NEBNext reagents, the libraries were sequenced on an Illumina HiSeq 2000 with 100+100 nt paired-end reads. To avoid cross-contamination, the mother libraries and the child libraries were prepared a month apart and sequenced in separate runs. Between roughly 500,000 and 2,300,000 distinct TCR beta clonotypes were identified per donor. Naive TCR beta clonotypes were estimated from low-frequency clonotypes matched to each donor's FACS-determined naive share, without sorting.

Recombination linked TRBV28 to TRBJ1-5, with TRBD1 matching 7 junction bases. The sample taken for sequencing was blood. The receptor's source is a boy aged 5-17 years in good health. The nucleotides are TGTGCCAGCCGACAGGGAGGGGCTCGCCAGCCCCAGCATTTT. It translates to CASRQGGARQPQHF.